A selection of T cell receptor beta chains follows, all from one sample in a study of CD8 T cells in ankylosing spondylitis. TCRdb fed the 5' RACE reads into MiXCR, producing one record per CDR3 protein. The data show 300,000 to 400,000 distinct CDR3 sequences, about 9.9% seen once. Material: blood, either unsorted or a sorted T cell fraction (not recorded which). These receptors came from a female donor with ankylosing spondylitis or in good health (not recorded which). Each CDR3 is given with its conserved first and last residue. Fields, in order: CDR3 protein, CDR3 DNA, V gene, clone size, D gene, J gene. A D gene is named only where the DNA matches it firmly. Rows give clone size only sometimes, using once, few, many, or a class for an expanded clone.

CDR3aa: CSARGEPGEAFF
CDR3nt: TGCAGTGCTCGGGGAGAACCAGGGGAGGCTTTCTTT
v_gene: TRBV20-1
abundance: many
d_gene: .
j_gene: TRBJ1-1

CDR3aa: CASSLAQGTNTIYF
CDR3nt: TGCGCCAGCAGCTTGGCACAGGGCACCAACACCATATATTTT
v_gene: TRBV5-1
abundance: many
d_gene: .
j_gene: TRBJ1-3

CDR3aa: CSAAIRGLAGNTDTQYF
CDR3nt: TGCAGTGCTGCAATCCGGGGGCTAGCGGGAAACACAGATACGCAGTATTTT
v_gene: TRBV20-1
abundance: many
d_gene: TRBD2
j_gene: TRBJ2-3

CDR3aa: CASSPNLLAGPYNEQFF
CDR3nt: TGTGCCAGCAGCCCTAATTTACTAGCGGGTCCTTACAATGAGCAGTTCTTC
v_gene: TRBV7-2
abundance: many
d_gene: TRBD2
j_gene: TRBJ2-1

CDR3aa: CASSFSTEQYF
CDR3nt: TGTGCCAGCAGCTTCTCAACCGAGCAGTACTTC
v_gene: TRBV13
abundance: many
d_gene: .
j_gene: TRBJ2-7

CDR3aa: CASSLVGPYEQYF
CDR3nt: TGTGCCAGCAGTTTGGTGGGGCCTTACGAGCAGTACTTC
v_gene: TRBV27
abundance: .
d_gene: .
j_gene: TRBJ2-7

CDR3aa: CASSQAGTGGNQPQHF
CDR3nt: TGTGCCAGCAGCCAAGCCGGGACAGGTGGCAATCAGCCCCAGCATTTT
v_gene: TRBV3-1
abundance: few
d_gene: TRBD1
j_gene: TRBJ1-5

CDR3aa: CASSSTGGKTYEQYF
CDR3nt: TGCGCCAGCAGCTCGACAGGTGGGAAGACCTACGAGCAGTACTTC
v_gene: TRBV5-1
abundance: .
d_gene: .
j_gene: TRBJ2-7

CDR3aa: CASSLVTVANTGELFF
CDR3nt: TGTGCCAGCAGCTTAGTGACGGTCGCGAACACCGGGGAGCTGTTTTTT
v_gene: TRBV7-8
abundance: .
d_gene: .
j_gene: TRBJ2-2

CDR3aa: CASSLKLAGGSTDTQYF
CDR3nt: TGTGCCAGCAGCTTGAAACTAGCGGGGGGCAGCACAGATACGCAGTATTTT
v_gene: TRBV5-4
abundance: few
d_gene: TRBD2
j_gene: TRBJ2-3

CDR3aa: CSARDLGSGTYNEQFF
CDR3nt: TGCAGTGCTAGAGATCTTGGTAGCGGAACATACAATGAGCAGTTCTTC
v_gene: TRBV20-1
abundance: many
d_gene: .
j_gene: TRBJ2-1

CDR3aa: CASSQDSAGSNTGELFF
CDR3nt: TGTGCCAGCAGCCAAGATTCCGCGGGCTCGAACACCGGGGAGCTGTTTTTT
v_gene: TRBV4-2
abundance: many
d_gene: .
j_gene: TRBJ2-2

CDR3aa: CASSPPAGDEQFF
CDR3nt: TGTGCCAGCAGCCCGCCAGCGGGGGATGAGCAGTTCTTC
v_gene: TRBV3-1
abundance: .
d_gene: TRBD2
j_gene: TRBJ2-1

CDR3aa: CASSLLAQNNGYTF
CDR3nt: TGTGCCAGCAGTTTATTGGCGCAGAATAATGGCTACACCTTC
v_gene: TRBV28
abundance: .
d_gene: .
j_gene: TRBJ1-2

CDR3aa: CASSLGGSKNEQYF
CDR3nt: TGTGCCAGCAGCTTAGGAGGATCAAAGAACGAGCAGTACTTC
v_gene: TRBV7-9
abundance: many
d_gene: .
j_gene: TRBJ2-7

CDR3aa: CASSLPQNRDLGVGANVLTF
CDR3nt: TGCGCCAGCAGCTTACCCCAAAACAGGGATCTGGGGGTAGGGGCCAACGTCCTGACTTTC
v_gene: TRBV5-1
abundance: .
d_gene: .
j_gene: TRBJ2-6

CDR3aa: CASSRTGANTGELFF
CDR3nt: TGCGCCAGCAGCAGGACAGGGGCGAACACCGGGGAGCTGTTTTTT
v_gene: TRBV5-1
abundance: .
d_gene: TRBD1
j_gene: TRBJ2-2

CDR3aa: CASSLVRQGEQYF
CDR3nt: TGTGCCAGCAGCTTAGTGAGACAGGGGGAGCAGTACTTC
v_gene: TRBV7-6
abundance: few
d_gene: TRBD1
j_gene: TRBJ2-7

CDR3aa: CASSPTGEVNEAFF
CDR3nt: TGTGCCAGCAGTCCGACAGGGGAGGTGAATGAAGCTTTCTTT
v_gene: TRBV12-3/TRBV12-4
abundance: many
d_gene: TRBD1
j_gene: TRBJ1-1

CDR3aa: CASSLKGQYTGELFF
CDR3nt: TGTGCCAGCAGCTTAAAGGGACAGTACACCGGGGAGCTGTTTTTT
v_gene: TRBV7-6
abundance: many
d_gene: TRBD1
j_gene: TRBJ2-2

CDR3aa: CASSYPGSEAFF
CDR3nt: TGTGCCAGCAGTTACCCCGGCAGCGAAGCTTTCTTT
v_gene: TRBV6-2/TRBV6-3
abundance: few
d_gene: .
j_gene: TRBJ1-1

CDR3aa: CSVDPPGAVSGANVLTF
CDR3nt: TGCAGCGTTGACCCTCCGGGGGCAGTCTCTGGGGCCAACGTCCTGACTTTC
v_gene: TRBV29-1
abundance: few
d_gene: .
j_gene: TRBJ2-6

CDR3aa: CASRPGTGGTEAFF
CDR3nt: TGCGCCAGCAGACCCGGGACAGGGGGGACTGAAGCTTTCTTT
v_gene: TRBV5-1
abundance: many
d_gene: TRBD1
j_gene: TRBJ1-1

CDR3aa: CASSQDHGGVDEQFF
CDR3nt: TGTGCCAGCAGCCAAGATCACGGAGGCGTGGATGAGCAGTTCTTC
v_gene: TRBV9
abundance: many
d_gene: .
j_gene: TRBJ2-1

CDR3aa: CASSSVSGAPDEQFF
CDR3nt: TGCGCCAGCAGCTCCGTTAGCGGGGCTCCCGATGAGCAGTTCTTC
v_gene: TRBV5-1
abundance: few
d_gene: TRBD2
j_gene: TRBJ2-1

CDR3aa: CASSSGTGVSYEQYF
CDR3nt: TGTGCCAGCAGCTCCGGGACAGGGGTCTCCTACGAGCAGTACTTC
v_gene: TRBV12-3/TRBV12-4
abundance: many
d_gene: TRBD1
j_gene: TRBJ2-7

CDR3aa: CASSPGEPSYNEQFF
CDR3nt: TGTGCCAGCAGCCCTGGGGAACCCTCCTACAATGAGCAGTTCTTC
v_gene: TRBV3-1
abundance: many
d_gene: .
j_gene: TRBJ2-1

CDR3aa: CASRLAGGSLSDTQYF
CDR3nt: TGTGCCAGCCGACTAGCGGGAGGATCCCTCTCAGATACGCAGTATTTT
v_gene: TRBV11-2
abundance: few
d_gene: TRBD2
j_gene: TRBJ2-3

CDR3aa: CSAEEDAGGYEQYF
CDR3nt: TGCAGTGCGGAAGAAGATGCGGGGGGGTACGAGCAGTACTTC
v_gene: TRBV20-1
abundance: many
d_gene: TRBD2
j_gene: TRBJ2-7

CDR3aa: CSALESSTYSYNEQFF
CDR3nt: TGCAGTGCCTTAGAGTCTAGCACCTACTCCTACAATGAGCAGTTCTTC
v_gene: TRBV20-1
abundance: .
d_gene: .
j_gene: TRBJ2-1

CDR3aa: CASSLGQWAHNEQFF
CDR3nt: TGTGCCAGCTCCCTGGGACAGTGGGCCCACAATGAGCAGTTCTTC
v_gene: TRBV2
abundance: many
d_gene: TRBD1
j_gene: TRBJ2-1

CDR3aa: CSAKTGVREKLFF
CDR3nt: TGCAGTGCTAAGACAGGGGTGAGGGAAAAACTGTTTTTT
v_gene: TRBV20-1
abundance: .
d_gene: TRBD1
j_gene: TRBJ1-4

CDR3aa: CASDGTGDLYGYTF
CDR3nt: TGTGCCTCGGACGGGACAGGGGATTTATATGGCTACACCTTC
v_gene: TRBV10-3
abundance: many
d_gene: TRBD1
j_gene: TRBJ1-2

CDR3aa: CASSVETGNTEAFF
CDR3nt: TGTGCCAGCAGCGTTGAGACAGGGAACACTGAAGCTTTCTTT
v_gene: TRBV9
abundance: many
d_gene: .
j_gene: TRBJ1-1

CDR3aa: CASSPPMGRAAKNIQYF
CDR3nt: TGTGCCAGCAGTCCTCCAATGGGGAGGGCGGCCAAAAACATTCAGTACTTC
v_gene: TRBV28
abundance: few
d_gene: TRBD2
j_gene: TRBJ2-4